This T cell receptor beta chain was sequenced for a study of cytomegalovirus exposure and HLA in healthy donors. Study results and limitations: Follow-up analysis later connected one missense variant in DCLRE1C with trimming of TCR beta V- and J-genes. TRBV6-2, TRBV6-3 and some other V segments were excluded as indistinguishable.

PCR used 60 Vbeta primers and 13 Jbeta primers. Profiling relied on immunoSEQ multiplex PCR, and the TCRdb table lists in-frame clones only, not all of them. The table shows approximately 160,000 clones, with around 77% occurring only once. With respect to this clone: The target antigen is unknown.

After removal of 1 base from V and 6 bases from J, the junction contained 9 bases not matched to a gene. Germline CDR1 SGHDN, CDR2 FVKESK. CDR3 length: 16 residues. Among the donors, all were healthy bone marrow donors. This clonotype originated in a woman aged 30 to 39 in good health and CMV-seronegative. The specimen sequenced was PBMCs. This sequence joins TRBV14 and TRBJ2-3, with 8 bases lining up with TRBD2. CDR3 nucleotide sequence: TGTGCCAGCAGCCAAGTTGCAGCGGGAGTCTGGGATACGCAGTATTTT. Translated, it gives CASSQVAAGVWDTQYF.